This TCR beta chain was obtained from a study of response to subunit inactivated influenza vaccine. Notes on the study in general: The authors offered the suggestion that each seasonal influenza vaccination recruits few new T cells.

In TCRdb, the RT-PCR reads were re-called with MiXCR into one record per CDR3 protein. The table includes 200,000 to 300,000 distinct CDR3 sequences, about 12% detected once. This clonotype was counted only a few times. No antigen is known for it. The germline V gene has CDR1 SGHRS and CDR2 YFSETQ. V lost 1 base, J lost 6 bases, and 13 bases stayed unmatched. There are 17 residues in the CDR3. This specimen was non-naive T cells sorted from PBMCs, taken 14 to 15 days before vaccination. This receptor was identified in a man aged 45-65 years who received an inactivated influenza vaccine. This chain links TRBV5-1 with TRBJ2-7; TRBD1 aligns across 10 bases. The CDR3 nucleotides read TGCGCCAGCAGCTTGCGAGTTCAGGGACAGGGGTTCAGCGAGCAGTACTTC. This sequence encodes CASSLRVQGQGFSEQYF.